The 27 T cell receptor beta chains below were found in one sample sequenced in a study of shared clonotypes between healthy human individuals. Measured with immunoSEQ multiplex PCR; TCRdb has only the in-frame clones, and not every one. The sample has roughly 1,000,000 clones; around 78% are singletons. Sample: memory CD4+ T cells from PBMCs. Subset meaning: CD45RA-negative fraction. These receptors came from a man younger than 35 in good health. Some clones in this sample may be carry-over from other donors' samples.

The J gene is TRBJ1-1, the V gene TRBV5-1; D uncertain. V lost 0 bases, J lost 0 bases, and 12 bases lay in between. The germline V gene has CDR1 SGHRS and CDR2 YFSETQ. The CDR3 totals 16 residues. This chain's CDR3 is CASSLGLEFMNTEAFF. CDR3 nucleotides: TGCGCCAGCAGCTTGGGGTTAGAGTTTATGAACACTGAAGCTTTCTTT.

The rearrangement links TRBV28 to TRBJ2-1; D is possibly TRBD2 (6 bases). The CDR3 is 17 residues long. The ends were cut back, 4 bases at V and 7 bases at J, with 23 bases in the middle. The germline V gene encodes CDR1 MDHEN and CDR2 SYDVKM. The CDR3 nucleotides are TGTGCCAGCAGTTCGAGCGGTAGGGGCGGGATTGGGAATGAGCAGTTCTTC. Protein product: CASSSSGRGGIGNEQFF.

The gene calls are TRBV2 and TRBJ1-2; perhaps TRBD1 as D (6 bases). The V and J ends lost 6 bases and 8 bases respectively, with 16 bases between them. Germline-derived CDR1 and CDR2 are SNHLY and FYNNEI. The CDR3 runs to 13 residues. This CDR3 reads CASSADRLGGYTF. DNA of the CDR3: TGTGCCAGCAGCGCCGACAGGTTGGGGGGCTACACCTTC.

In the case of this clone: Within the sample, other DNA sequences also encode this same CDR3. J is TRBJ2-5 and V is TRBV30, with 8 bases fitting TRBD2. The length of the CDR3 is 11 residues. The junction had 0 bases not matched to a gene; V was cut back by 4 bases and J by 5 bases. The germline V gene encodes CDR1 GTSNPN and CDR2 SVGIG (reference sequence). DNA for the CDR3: TGTGCCTGGACGGGGGGGGAGACCCAGTACTTC. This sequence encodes CAWTGGETQYF.

Here the CDR3 DNA reads TGTGCCAGCAGCTTTCCCGGGACGGGAGAAAAACTGTTTTTT. It codes for CASSFPGTGEKLFF. The chain has TRBV5-4 and TRBJ1-4; D possibly corresponds to TRBD1 (5 bases). Trimming left V 2 bases short and J 8 bases short, with 13 bases between. Germline CDR1 reads SGHNT; CDR2 reads YYREEE (reference sequence). The CDR3 contains 14 residues.

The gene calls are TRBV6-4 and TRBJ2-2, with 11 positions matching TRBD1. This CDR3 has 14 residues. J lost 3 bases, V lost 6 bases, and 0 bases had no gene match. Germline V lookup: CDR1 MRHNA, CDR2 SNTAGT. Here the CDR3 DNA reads TGTGCCAGCAGGGGACAGGGGGACACCGGGGAGCTGTTTTTT. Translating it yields CASRGQGDTGELFF.

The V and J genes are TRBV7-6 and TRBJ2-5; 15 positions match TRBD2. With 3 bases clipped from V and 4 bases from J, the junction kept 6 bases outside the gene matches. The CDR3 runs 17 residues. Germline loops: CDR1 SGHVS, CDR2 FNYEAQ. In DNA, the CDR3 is TGTGCCAGCAGCTTGGGACTAGCGGGAGGACTAGGAGAGACCCAGTACTTC. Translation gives CASSLGLAGGLGETQYF.

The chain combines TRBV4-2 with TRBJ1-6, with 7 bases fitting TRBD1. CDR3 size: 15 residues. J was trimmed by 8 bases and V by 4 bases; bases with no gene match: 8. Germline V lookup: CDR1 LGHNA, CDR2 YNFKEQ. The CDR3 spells CASSLYRGADSPLHF. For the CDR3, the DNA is TGTGCCAGCAGCCTATACAGGGGTGCGGATTCACCCCTCCACTTT.

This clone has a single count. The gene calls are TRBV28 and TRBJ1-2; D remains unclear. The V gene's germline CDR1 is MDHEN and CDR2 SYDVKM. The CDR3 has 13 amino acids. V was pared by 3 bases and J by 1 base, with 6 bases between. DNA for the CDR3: TGTGCCAGCAGTTTGAAGGATAACTATGGCTACACCTTC. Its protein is CASSLKDNYGYTF.

CDR3 loop: CASSHRYDPGVGTDTQYF. CDR3 DNA sequence: TGCGCCAGCAGCCACCGCTACGACCCCGGGGTGGGCACAGATACGCAGTATTTT. The chain has TRBV4-3 and TRBJ2-3, with D possibly being TRBD2 (5 bases). The germline CDR1 and CDR2 sequences are LGHNA and YSLEER. The CDR3 loop spans 18 amino acids. The V gene lost 3 bases and the J gene lost 1 base, with 20 bases spanning the gap.

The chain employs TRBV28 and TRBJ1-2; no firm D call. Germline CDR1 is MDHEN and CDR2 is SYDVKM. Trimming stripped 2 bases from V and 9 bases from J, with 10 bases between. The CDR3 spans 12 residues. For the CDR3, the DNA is TGTGCCAGCAGTTTACGTGCAGGCAGCTACACCTTC. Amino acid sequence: CASSLRAGSYTF.

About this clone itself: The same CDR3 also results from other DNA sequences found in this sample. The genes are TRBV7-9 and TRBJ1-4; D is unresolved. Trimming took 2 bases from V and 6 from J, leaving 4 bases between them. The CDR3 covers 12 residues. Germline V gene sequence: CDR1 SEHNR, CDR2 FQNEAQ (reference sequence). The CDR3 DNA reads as TGTGCCAGCAGCTTAACGGATGAAAAACTGTTTTTT. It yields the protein CASSLTDEKLFF.

The CDR3 coding sequence is TGTGCCAGCTTGGACAGGGGGCCTGGAAACACCATATATTTT. It codes for CASLDRGPGNTIYF. The rearrangement uses TRBV19 and TRBJ1-3; 11 bases fit TRBD1. The CDR3 runs 14 residues. Per germline, CDR1 LNHDA and CDR2 SQIVND (reference sequence). V dropped 9 bases and J dropped 2; count of bases not matched to a gene: 3.

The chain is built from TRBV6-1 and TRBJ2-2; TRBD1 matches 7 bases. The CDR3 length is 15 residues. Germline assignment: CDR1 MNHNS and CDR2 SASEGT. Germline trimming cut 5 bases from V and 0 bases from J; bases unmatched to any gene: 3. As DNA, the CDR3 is TGTGCCAGCAGTTTCGGACAGGCGAACACCGGGGAGCTGTTTTTT. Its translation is CASSFGQANTGELFF.

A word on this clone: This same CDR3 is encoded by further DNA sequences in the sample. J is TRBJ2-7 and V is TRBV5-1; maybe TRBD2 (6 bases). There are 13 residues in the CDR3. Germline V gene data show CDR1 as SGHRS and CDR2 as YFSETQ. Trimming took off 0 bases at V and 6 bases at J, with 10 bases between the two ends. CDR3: CASSLERGGEQYF. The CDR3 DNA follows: TGCGCCAGCAGCTTGGAGAGGGGAGGCGAGCAGTACTTC.

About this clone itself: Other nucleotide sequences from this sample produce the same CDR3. The CDR3 nucleotides are TGCGCCAGCAGCTTGGTGAGGGAGACCCAGTACTTC. Translated, it gives CASSLVRETQYF. The chain recombines TRBV5-1 with TRBJ2-5; D gene ambiguous. V shed 0 bases and J shed 5 bases, with 5 bases lying between them. The CDR3 is made up of 12 amino acids. Germline loops: CDR1 SGHRS, CDR2 YFSETQ.

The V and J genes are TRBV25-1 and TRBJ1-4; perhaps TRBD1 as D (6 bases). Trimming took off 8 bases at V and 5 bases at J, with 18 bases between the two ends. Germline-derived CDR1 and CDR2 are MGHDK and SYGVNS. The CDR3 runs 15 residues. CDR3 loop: CASGAGQGMNEKLFF. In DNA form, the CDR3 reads TGTGCCAGCGGGGCGGGGCAGGGGATGAATGAAAAACTGTTTTTT.

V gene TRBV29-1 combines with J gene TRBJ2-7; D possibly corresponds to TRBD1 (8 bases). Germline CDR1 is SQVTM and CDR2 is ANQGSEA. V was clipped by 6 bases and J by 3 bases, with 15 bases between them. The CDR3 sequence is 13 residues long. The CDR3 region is CSVGGTGDYEQYF. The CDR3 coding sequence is TGCAGCGTGGGGGGGACAGGTGACTACGAGCAGTACTTC.

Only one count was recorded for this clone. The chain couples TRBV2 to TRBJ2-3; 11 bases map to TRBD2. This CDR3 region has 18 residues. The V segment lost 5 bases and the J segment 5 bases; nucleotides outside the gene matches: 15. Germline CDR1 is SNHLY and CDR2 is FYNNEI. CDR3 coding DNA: TGTGCCAGCAGTACCATCGGGACTAGCGGCAGGGTGGTAGATACGCAGTATTTT. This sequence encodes CASSTIGTSGRVVDTQYF.

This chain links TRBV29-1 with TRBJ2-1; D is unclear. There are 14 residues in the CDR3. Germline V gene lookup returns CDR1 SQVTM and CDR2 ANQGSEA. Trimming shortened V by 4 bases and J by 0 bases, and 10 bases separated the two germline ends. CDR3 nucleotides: TGCAGCGTTGGATACAAACTCTCCTACAATGAGCAGTTCTTC. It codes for CSVGYKLSYNEQFF.

CDR3 amino acids: CASSPRGKPTYEQYF. CDR3 nucleotides: TGTGCCAGCAGTCCCAGGGGAAAACCTACCTACGAGCAGTACTTC. The chain uses TRBV27 and TRBJ2-7, with a possible D match to TRBD1 (6 bases). The CDR3 is 15 residues long. Germline-derived CDR1 and CDR2 are MNHEY and SMNVEV (reference sequence). Between the trimmed V and J ends, which lost 5 bases and 2 bases, there was a span of 16 bases.

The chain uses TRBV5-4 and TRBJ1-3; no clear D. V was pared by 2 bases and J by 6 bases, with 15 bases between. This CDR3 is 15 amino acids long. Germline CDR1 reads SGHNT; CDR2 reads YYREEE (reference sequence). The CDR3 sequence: CASSFGVSAVNTIYF. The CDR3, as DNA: TGTGCCAGCAGCTTCGGTGTCTCAGCGGTAAACACCATATATTTT. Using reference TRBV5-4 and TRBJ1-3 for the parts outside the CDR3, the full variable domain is ETGVTQSPTHLIKTRGQQVTLRCSSQSGHNTVSWYQQALGQGPQFIFQYYREEENGRGNFPPRFSGLQFPNYSSELNVNALELDDSALYLCASSFGVSAVNTIYFGEGSWLTVV.

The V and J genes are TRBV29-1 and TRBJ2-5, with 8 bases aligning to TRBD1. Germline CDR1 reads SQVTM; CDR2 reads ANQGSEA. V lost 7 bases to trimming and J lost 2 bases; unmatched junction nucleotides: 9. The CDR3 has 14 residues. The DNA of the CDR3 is TGCAGCGCCCCGACCGGACAGGGACAAGAGACCCAGTACTTC. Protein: CSAPTGQGQETQYF.

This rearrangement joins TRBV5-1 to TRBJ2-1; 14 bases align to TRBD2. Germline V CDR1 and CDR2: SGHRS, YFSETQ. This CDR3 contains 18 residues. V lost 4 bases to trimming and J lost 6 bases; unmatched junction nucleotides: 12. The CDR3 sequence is CASSAATGTSGSGNEQFF. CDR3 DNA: TGCGCCAGCAGCGCGGCGACCGGGACTAGCGGGAGTGGCAATGAGCAGTTCTTC.

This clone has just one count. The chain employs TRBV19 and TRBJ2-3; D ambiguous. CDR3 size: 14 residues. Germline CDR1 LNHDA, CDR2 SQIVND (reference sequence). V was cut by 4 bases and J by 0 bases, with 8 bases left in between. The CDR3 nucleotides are TGTGCCAGTAGTAGTGGGTGGAGCACAGATACGCAGTATTTT. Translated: CASSSGWSTDTQYF.

CDR3 protein: CASSGRDRGPYEQYF. The DNA for the CDR3 is TGTGCCAGCAGCGGCCGGGACAGGGGACCCTACGAGCAGTACTTC. This chain joins TRBV9 and TRBJ2-7, with 10 bases fitting TRBD1. Germline-derived CDR1 and CDR2 are SGDLS and YYNGEE. The trim removed 3 bases at V and 2 bases at J, leaving 5 bases unmatched. This CDR3 has 15 residues.

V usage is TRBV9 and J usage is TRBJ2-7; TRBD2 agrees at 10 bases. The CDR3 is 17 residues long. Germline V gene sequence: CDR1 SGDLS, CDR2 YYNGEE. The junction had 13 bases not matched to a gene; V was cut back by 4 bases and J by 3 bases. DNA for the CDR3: TGTGCCAGCAGCCGACGAGGAGGGACTAGCGAAGGCTACGAGCAGTACTTC. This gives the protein CASSRRGGTSEGYEQYF.